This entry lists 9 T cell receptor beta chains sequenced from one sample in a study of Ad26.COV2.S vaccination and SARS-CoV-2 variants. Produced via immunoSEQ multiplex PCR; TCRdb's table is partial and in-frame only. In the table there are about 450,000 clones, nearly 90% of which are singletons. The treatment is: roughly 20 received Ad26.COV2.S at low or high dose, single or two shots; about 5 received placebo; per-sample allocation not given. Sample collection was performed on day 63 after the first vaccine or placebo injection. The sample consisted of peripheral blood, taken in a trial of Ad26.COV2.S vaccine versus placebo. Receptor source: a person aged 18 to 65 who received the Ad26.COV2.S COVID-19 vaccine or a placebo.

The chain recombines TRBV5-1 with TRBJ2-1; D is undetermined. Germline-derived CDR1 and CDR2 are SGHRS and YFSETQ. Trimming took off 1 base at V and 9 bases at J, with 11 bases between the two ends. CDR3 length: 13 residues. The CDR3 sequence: CASSLTVDLEQFF. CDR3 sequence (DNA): TGCGCCAGCAGCTTGACAGTTGATCTTGAGCAGTTCTTC.

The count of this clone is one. CDR3 loop: CASRYRGGNTGELFF. CDR3 DNA sequence: TGTGCCAGTAGATACAGAGGGGGAAACACCGGGGAGCTGTTTTTT. This chain links TRBV19 with TRBJ2-2; a possible D gene is TRBD1 (6 bases). V shed 6 bases and J shed 2 bases, with 13 bases lying between them. The germline gives CDR1 LNHDA, CDR2 SQIVND (reference sequence). The CDR3 runs to 15 residues. Using reference TRBV19 and TRBJ2-2 for the parts outside the CDR3, the full variable domain is DGGITQSPKYLFRKEGQNVTLSCEQNLNHDAMYWYRQDPGQGLRLIYYSQIVNDFQKGDIAEGYSVSREKKESFPLTVTSAQKNPTAFYLCASRYRGGNTGELFFGEGSRLTVL.

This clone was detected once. This CDR3 is CASSRDWGQGNQPQHF. In nucleotides, the CDR3 is TGTGCCAGCAGTAGAGACTGGGGACAGGGTAATCAGCCCCAGCATTTT. This chain uses TRBV6-2 or TRBV6-3 with TRBJ1-5; 9 positions agree with TRBD1. Trimming removed 5 bases from V and 4 bases from J; junction bases left unmatched: 9. This CDR3 region has 16 residues. Germline CDR1 and CDR2: MNHEY and SVGEGT.

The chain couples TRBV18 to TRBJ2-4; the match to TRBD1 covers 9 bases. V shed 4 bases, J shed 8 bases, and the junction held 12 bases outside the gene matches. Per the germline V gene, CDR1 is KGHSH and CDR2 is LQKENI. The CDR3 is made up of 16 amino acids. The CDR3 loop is CASSQRTGQGSHIQYF. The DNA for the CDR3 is TGTGCCAGCTCACAGCGGACGGGACAGGGTAGCCACATTCAGTACTTC.

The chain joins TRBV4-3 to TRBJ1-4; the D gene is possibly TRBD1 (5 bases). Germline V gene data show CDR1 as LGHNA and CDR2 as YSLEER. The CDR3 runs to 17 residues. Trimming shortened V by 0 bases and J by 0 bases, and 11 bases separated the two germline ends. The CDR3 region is CASSQDSVRATNEKLFF. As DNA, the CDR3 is TGCGCCAGCAGCCAAGATAGCGTCAGGGCAACTAATGAAAAACTGTTTTTT.

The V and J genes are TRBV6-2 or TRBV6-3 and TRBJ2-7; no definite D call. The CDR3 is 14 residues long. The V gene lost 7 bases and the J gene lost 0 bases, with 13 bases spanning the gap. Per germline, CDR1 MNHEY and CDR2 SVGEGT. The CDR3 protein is CASTPGGGSYEQYF. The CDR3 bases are TGTGCCAGCACCCCTGGCGGTGGCTCCTACGAGCAGTACTTC.

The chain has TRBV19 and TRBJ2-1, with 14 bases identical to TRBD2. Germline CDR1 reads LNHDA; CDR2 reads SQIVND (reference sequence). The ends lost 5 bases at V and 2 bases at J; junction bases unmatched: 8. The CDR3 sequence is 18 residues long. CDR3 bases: TGTGCCAGTAGTGATTACGGGACTAGCGGGAGTACCTACAATGAGCAGTTCTTC. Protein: CASSDYGTSGSTYNEQFF.

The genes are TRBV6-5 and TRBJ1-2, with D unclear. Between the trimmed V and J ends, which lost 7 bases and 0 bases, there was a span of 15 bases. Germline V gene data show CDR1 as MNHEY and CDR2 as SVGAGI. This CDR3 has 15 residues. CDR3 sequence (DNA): TGTGCCAGCACCCCCTGGGGTAACCCTAACTATGGCTACACCTTC. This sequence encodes CASTPWGNPNYGYTF.

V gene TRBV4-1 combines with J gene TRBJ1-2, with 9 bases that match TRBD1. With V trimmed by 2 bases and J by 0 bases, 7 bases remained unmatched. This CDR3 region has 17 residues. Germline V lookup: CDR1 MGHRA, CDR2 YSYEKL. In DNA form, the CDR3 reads TGCGCCAGCAGCCAACCGACAGGGGGGAAGGCTAACTATGGCTACACCTTC. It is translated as CASSQPTGGKANYGYTF.